The rows below give T cell receptor beta chains drawn from one sample of a study of cytomegalovirus exposure and HLA in healthy donors. Sequencing was performed with immunoSEQ multiplex PCR; in TCRdb, only in-frame clones are kept and a portion is missing. The table records approximately 150,000 clones, just under 80% of them present only once. Sequences were obtained from PBMCs. These receptors all stem from a woman between 40 and 55 years old in good health and CMV-seropositive. The CDR3 runs from the conserved cysteine through the conserved F or W. D genes are given only for firm matches. Not every row has a clone size; where given, it reads once, few, many or a size class.

size	D	J	V	DNA	CDR3
.	TRBD1	TRBJ2-7	TRBV5-1	TGCGCCAGCAGCTTGGGGACAGGGCACTACGAGCAGTACTTC	CASSLGTGHYEQYF
.	TRBD1	TRBJ2-5	TRBV7-8	TGTGCCAGCAGCCTTCGAGAGGGCCAGGGGGCCCAGTACTTC	CASSLREGQGAQYF
.	.	TRBJ1-3	TRBV5-1	TGCGCCAGCAGCTTGGGACAGTCGAACACCATATATTTT	CASSLGQSNTIYF
.	.	TRBJ2-2	TRBV9	TGTGCCAGCAGCGCCGGGGGCACCGGGGAGCTGTTTTTT	CASSAGGTGELFF
.	.	TRBJ1-4	TRBV2	TGTGCCAGCTCTGGAGGGTGGGGGTTTGATGGTTCGGACGAACTGTTTTTT	CASSGGWGFDGSDELFF
.	TRBD1	TRBJ1-5	TRBV2	TGTGCCAGCACCACAGGGGGCGATCAGCCCCAGCATTTT	CASTTGGDQPQHF
.	.	TRBJ2-5	TRBV4-1	TGCGCCAGCAGCCACGTCCAATTAGTCGTGCAAGAGACCCAGTACTTC	CASSHVQLVVQETQYF
.	.	TRBJ2-7	TRBV7-2	TGTGCCAGCAAACTCCTGGAGGGATACCCCTACGAGCAGTACTTC	CASKLLEGYPYEQYF
.	.	TRBJ1-1	TRBV7-2	TGTGCCAGCAGTTTTCAACAGGGGAACACTGAAGCTTTCTTT	CASSFQQGNTEAFF
.	.	TRBJ2-1	TRBV19	TGTGCCAGTAGTATAGGCGGGGGCCAATACAATGAGCAGTTCTTC	CASSIGGGQYNEQFF
.	.	TRBJ2-3	TRBV7-5	TGTGCCAGGAAAGTAGCCAGCCCTAACCGCGCAGATACGCAGTATTTT	CARKVASPNRADTQYF
.	.	TRBJ1-1	TRBV5-1	TGCGCCAGCAGCTTGGGGACAGCCCTTGGGAACACTGAAGCTTTCTTT	CASSLGTALGNTEAFF
.	TRBD2	TRBJ2-5	TRBV4-2	TGTGCCAGCAGCCAAGAACAGCGGGGGGGCAGGATCCAGTACTTC	CASSQEQRGGRIQYF
.	TRBD2	TRBJ2-1	TRBV15	TGTGCCACCAGCAGAGATAGGCTAGCGGGGGGGTCACGAAATGAGCAGTTCTTC	CATSRDRLAGGSRNEQFF
.	.	TRBJ2-3	TRBV6-6	TGTGCCAGCAACAGGTATCCCACAGATACGCAGTATTTT	CASNRYPTDTQYF
.	.	TRBJ1-5	TRBV30	TGTGCCTGGAGTGGGAGGTTCGATCAGCCCCAGCATTTT	CAWSGRFDQPQHF
.	TRBD1	TRBJ1-4	TRBV7-9	TGTTCCAGCAGCCGAGGGGGCCAGGGGGGTTTCGAAAAACTGTTTTTT	CSSSRGGQGGFEKLFF
.	.	TRBJ1-6	TRBV25-1	TGTGCCAGCAGTGCGCAGGGGTTTTCACCCCTCCACTTT	CASSAQGFSPLHF
.	TRBD1	TRBJ1-6	TRBV27	TGTGCCAGCAGTAACTCGCCGGGACAGGGACGCGGGAATTCACCCCTCCACTTT	CASSNSPGQGRGNSPLHF
.	.	TRBJ2-1	TRBV27	TGTGCCAGCAGACCCCCCTTCGGAAGCGGGTACAATGAGCAGTTCTTC	CASRPPFGSGYNEQFF
few	.	TRBJ1-5	TRBV6-1	TGTGCCAGTGCGGGGGGTAATAGCAATCAGCCCCAGCATTTT	CASAGGNSNQPQHF
once	.	TRBJ1-1	TRBV18	TGTGCCAGCTCACCCGGACGCAGACAGGACAACACTGAAGCTTTCTTT	CASSPGRRQDNTEAFF
.	TRBD1	TRBJ2-1	TRBV6-1	TGTGCCAGCAGGACAGGGTGGAATGAGCAGTTCTTC	CASRTGWNEQFF
.	TRBD2	TRBJ2-4	TRBV4-1	TGCGCCAGCAGCCAAGGTGAAACGGGACTAATGGACATTCAGTACTTC	CASSQGETGLMDIQYF
.	.	TRBJ2-7	TRBV30	TGTGCCTGGAGAAGCGGGTTAGCCTACGAGCAGTACTTC	CAWRSGLAYEQYF
.	.	TRBJ1-1	TRBV5-5	TGTGCCAGCAGCTTCAGGGGCAACGCCGTGAACACTGAAGCTTTCTTT	CASSFRGNAVNTEAFF
.	.	TRBJ2-7	TRBV6-4	TGTGCCAGCAGTGACTGGCAGTGTGGGCAGACGCGTTCCTACGAGCAGTACTTC	CASSDWQCGQTRSYEQYF
.	TRBD1	TRBJ2-3	TRBV19	TGTGCCAGTAGTATTAGGTTGGGGACAGTCGGAGATACGCAGTATTTT	CASSIRLGTVGDTQYF
.	.	TRBJ1-3	TRBV5-5	TGTGCCAGCAGCTTGGGCAGGGGAGGAAACACCATATATTTT	CASSLGRGGNTIYF
.	TRBD1	TRBJ1-2	TRBV6-5	TGTGCCAGCAGTTACGCGGACAGGGGGGACTATGGCTACACCTTC	CASSYADRGDYGYTF
.	.	TRBJ2-1	TRBV4-2	TGTGCCAGCAGTTCCCCACAAAACAATGAGCAGTTCTTC	CASSSPQNNEQFF
.	.	TRBJ2-7	TRBV6-1	TGTGCCAGCAGTGTCAGGACAAGGTGGAGCTCCTACGAGCAGTACTTC	CASSVRTRWSSYEQYF
.	.	TRBJ2-2	TRBV9	TGTGCCAGCAGCCCCTCCCTGAACACCGGGGAGCTGTTTTTT	CASSPSLNTGELFF
once	TRBD2	TRBJ2-5	TRBV11-3	TGTGCCAGCAGCCGCTTAGGACTAGAAGGAGAGACCCAGTACTTC	CASSRLGLEGETQYF
.	.	TRBJ1-1	TRBV4-1	TGCGCCAGCAGCCAAGTAACAAGCACTGAAGCTTTCTTT	CASSQVTSTEAFF
.	TRBD1	TRBJ1-6	TRBV12-5	TGTGCTAGTGCCCTCCCGACAGGGTCCCTGGATTCACCCCTCCACTTT	CASALPTGSLDSPLHF
.	TRBD1	TRBJ1-2	TRBV30	TGTGCCTGGAGCCGGGACAGCGGGGGCTACACCTTC	CAWSRDSGGYTF
.	TRBD1	TRBJ2-1	TRBV30	TGTGCCTGGACCCAGGGGGAATCCTACAATGAGCAGTTCTTC	CAWTQGESYNEQFF
.	.	TRBJ1-6	TRBV5-1	TGCGCCAGCAGCGCGGGGCCCACGGAGTATAATTCACCCCTCCACTTT	CASSAGPTEYNSPLHF
.	TRBD1	TRBJ2-3	TRBV27	TGTGCCAGCAGTTGGGGACAGGGCACAGATACGCAGTATTTT	CASSWGQGTDTQYF